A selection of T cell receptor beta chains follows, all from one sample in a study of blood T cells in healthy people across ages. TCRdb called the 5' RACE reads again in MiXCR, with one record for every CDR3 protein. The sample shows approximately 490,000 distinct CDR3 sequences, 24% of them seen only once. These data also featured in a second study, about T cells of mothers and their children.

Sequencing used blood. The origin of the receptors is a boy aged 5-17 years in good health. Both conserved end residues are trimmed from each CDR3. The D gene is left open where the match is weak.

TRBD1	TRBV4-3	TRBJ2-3	ASSQEIGTGGDTQY
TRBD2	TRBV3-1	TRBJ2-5	ASSQLGGGAGEQF
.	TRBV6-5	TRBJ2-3	ASSEFATASTDTQY
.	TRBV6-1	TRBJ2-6	ASGRTGANVLT
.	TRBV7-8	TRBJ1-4	ASSLAVGGRGEKLF
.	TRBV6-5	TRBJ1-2	ASSYSQAGGYT
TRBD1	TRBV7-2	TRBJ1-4	ASSFRDRGPLKLF
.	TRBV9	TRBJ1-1	ASSVGFRGASLNTEAF
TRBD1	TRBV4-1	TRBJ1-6	ASRLGQGRANSPLH
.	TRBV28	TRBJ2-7	ASSPSHGKYEQY
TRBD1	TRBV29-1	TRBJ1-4	SVERGPNEKLF
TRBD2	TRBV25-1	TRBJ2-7	ASSEPAGGAYEQY
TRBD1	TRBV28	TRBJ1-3	ASTLPSQGAGNTIY
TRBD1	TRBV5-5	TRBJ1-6	ASSQGQEDSPLH
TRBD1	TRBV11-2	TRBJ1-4	ASRSPGTGVEKLF
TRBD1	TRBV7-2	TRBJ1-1	ASSKTGMTEAF
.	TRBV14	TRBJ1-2	ASSQDARPHINYGYT
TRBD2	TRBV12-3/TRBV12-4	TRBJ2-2	ASSTGLATGELF
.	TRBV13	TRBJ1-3	ASSSRELAGNTIY
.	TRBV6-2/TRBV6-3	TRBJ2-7	ASSQGPVERYEQY
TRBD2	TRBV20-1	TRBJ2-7	SARVIAGALSSYEQY
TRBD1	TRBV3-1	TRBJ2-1	ASSPYARTGTVYNEQF
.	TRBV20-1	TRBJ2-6	SARDIQTGANVLT